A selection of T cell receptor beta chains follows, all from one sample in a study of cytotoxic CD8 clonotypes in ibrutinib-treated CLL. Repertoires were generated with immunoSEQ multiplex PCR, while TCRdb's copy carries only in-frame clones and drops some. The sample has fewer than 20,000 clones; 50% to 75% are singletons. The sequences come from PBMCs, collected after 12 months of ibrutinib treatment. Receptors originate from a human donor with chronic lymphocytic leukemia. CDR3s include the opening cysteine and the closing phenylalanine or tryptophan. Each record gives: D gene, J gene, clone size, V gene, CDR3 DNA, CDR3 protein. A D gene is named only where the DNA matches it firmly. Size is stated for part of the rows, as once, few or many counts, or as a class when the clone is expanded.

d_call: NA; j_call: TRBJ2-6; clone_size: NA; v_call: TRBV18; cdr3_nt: TGTGCCGCAAGGATTCATAGTTCTGGGGCCAACGTCCTGACTTTC; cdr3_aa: CAARIHSSGANVLTF
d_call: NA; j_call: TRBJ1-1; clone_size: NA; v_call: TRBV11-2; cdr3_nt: TGTGCCAGCAGCTTAGATCGGTTATCCTATGAAGCTTTCTTT; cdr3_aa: CASSLDRLSYEAFF
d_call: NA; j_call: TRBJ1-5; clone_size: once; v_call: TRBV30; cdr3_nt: TGTGCCTGGAGTCCTCAGGGGTCGCCCCAGCATTTT; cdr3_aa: CAWSPQGSPQHF
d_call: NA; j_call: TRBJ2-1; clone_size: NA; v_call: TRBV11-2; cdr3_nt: TGTGCCAGCAGCTTAAGTCTCAGCGGCACGGAGCAGTTCTTC; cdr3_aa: CASSLSLSGTEQFF
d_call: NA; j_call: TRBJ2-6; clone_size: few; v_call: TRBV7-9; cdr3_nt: TGTGCCAGCGGTGAACAGGGATCTGGGGCCAACGTCCTGACTTTC; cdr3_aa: CASGEQGSGANVLTF
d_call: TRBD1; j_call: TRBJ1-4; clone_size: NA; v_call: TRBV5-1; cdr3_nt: TGCGCCAGCAGCAGGACAGGGGACAGGGGTGAAAAACTGTTTTTT; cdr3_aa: CASSRTGDRGEKLFF
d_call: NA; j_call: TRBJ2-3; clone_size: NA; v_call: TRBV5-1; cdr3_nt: TGCGCCAGCAGCCCACCCTCGCCGGGAGCCAAAACAGATACGCAGTATTTT; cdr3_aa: CASSPPSPGAKTDTQYF
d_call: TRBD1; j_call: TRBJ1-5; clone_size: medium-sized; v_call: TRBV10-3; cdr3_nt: TGTGCCATCAGTGAATCCGGGACAGGGGGCGTTCAGCCCCAGCATTTT; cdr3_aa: CAISESGTGGVQPQHF
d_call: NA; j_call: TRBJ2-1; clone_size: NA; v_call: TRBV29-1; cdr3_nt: TGCAGCGTTGAAGATAGCGAGGGCGAGCAGTTCTTC; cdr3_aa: CSVEDSEGEQFF
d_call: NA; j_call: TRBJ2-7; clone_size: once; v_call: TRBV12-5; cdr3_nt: TGTGCTAGTGGTTTGGTACTGGGTAGCGGCCTATACGAGCAGTACTTC; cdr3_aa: CASGLVLGSGLYEQYF
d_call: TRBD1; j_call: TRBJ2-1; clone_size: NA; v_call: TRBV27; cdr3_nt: TGTGCCAGCAACCCCAGGGGGACAGGGGGCCTGAGCTCCTACAATGAGCAGTTCTTC; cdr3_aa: CASNPRGTGGLSSYNEQFF
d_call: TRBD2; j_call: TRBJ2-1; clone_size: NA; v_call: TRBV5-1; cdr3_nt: TGCGCCAGCAGCTTGGTTGTACTAGCGGGACATGAGCAGTTCTTC; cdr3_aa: CASSLVVLAGHEQFF
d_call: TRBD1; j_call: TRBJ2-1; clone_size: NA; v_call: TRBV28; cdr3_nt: TGTGCCAGCAGCCCAGGACAGGGCCTATACAATGAGCAGTTCTTC; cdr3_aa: CASSPGQGLYNEQFF
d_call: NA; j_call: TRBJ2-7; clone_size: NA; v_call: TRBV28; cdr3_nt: TGTGCCAGCAATCGTGGCACCTACGAGCAGTACTTC; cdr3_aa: CASNRGTYEQYF
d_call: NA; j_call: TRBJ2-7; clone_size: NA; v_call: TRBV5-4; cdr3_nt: TGTGCCAGCAGCTTGGTCGGGAACGAGCAGTACTTC; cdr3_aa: CASSLVGNEQYF
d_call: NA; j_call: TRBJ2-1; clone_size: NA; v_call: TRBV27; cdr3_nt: TGTGCCAGCAGGGTCAGCGGTCGCGATGAGCAGTTCTTC; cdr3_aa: CASRVSGRDEQFF
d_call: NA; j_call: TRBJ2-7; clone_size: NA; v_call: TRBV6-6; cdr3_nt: TGTGCCAGCAGTCCCGCCGGGGCGTCGGTAACCGAGCAGTACTTC; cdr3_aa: CASSPAGASVTEQYF
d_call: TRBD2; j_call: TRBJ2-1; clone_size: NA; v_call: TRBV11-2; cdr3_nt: TGTGCCAGCAGCGCCGCTAGCGGCAACAATGAGCAGTTCTTC; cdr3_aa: CASSAASGNNEQFF
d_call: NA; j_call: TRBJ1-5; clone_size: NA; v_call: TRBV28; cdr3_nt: TGTGCCAGCAGGGGGATAGGATTATATAGCAATCAGCCCCAGCATTTT; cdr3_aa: CASRGIGLYSNQPQHF
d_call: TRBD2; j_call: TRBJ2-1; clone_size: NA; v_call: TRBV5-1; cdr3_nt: TGCGCCAGCAGCTTGGAGCGGGGCTGGGACGACAATGAGCAGTTCTTC; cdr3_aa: CASSLERGWDDNEQFF
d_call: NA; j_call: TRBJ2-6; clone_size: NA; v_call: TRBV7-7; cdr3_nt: TGTGCCAGCAGCGTGCCGTCTAAGTGCCAAAGTCGGGCCAACGTCCTGACTTTC; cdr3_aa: CASSVPSKCQSRANVLTF
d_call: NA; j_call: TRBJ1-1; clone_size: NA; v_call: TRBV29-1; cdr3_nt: TGCAGCGTTGGACTCGGGGCGCGCGGCACTGAAGCTTTCTTT; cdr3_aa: CSVGLGARGTEAFF
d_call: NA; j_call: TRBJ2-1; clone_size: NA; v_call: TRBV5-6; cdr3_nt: TGTGCCAGCAGCTTGTTTAGCATCCGGAATGAGCAGTTCTTC; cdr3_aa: CASSLFSIRNEQFF
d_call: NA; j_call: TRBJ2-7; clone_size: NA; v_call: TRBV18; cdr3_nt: TGTGCCAGCCACCCGGGGGCGGGAGATCCTCGCGAGCAGTACTTC; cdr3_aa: CASHPGAGDPREQYF
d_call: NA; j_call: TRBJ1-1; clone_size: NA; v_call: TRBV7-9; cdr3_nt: TGTGCCAGCAGAGGACACAACACTGAAGCTTTCTTT; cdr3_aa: CASRGHNTEAFF
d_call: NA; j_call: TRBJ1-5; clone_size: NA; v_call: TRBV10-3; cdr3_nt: TGTGCCATCAGTGAACTGGGGCCGGACAATCAGCCCCAGCATTTT; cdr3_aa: CAISELGPDNQPQHF
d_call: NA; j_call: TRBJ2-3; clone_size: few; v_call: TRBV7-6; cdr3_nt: TGTGCCAGCAGCGTCCGGGACGGAGACACAGATACGCAGTATTTT; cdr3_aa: CASSVRDGDTDTQYF
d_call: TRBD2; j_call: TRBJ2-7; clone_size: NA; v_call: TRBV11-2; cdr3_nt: TGTGCCAGCAGCCTGGGACTAGTCTCCTACGAGCAGTACTTC; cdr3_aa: CASSLGLVSYEQYF
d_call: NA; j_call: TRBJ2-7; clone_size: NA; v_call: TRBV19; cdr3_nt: TGTGCCAGTACCGCGGACGGTTACTACGAGCAGTACTTC; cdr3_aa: CASTADGYYEQYF
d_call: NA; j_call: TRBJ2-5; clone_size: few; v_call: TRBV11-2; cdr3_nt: TGTGCCAGCAGCCTAGGCGTCTCAGAAGGGGAGACCCAGTACTTC; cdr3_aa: CASSLGVSEGETQYF
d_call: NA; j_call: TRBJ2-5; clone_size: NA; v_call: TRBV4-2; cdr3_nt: TGTGCCAGCAGCCAAGCGGGAACTGAGACCCAGTACTTC; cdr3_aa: CASSQAGTETQYF
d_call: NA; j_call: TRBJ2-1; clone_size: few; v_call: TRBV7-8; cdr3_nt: TGTGCCAGCAGCTCCCAGACAGGTAATGAGCAGTTCTTC; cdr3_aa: CASSSQTGNEQFF
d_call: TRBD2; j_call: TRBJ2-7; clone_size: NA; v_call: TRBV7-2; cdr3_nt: TGTGCCAGCAGCTTTCAAGTGGAGCGGGGCTCCTACGAGCAGTACTTC; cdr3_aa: CASSFQVERGSYEQYF
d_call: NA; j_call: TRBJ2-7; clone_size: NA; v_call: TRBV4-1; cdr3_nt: TGCGCCAGCAGCCAGAGACGGGGCGTCTACGAGCAGTACTTC; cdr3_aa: CASSQRRGVYEQYF
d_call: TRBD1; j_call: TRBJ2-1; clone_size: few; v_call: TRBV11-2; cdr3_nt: TGTGCCAGCAGCGCGGGACAGGAGGTACAGTTCTTC; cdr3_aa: CASSAGQEVQFF
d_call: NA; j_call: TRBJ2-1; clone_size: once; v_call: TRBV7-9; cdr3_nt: TGTGCCAGCAGCTTAGGCTCCTACAATGAGCAGTTCTTC; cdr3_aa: CASSLGSYNEQFF
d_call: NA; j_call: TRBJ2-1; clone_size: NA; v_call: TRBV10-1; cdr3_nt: TGCGCCAGCAGTGAGTACTTGGACAGCTCCTACAATGAGCAGTTCTTC; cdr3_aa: CASSEYLDSSYNEQFF
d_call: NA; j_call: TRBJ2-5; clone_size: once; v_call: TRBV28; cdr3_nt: TGTGCCAGCAGTCGCAGAAGTGGCCAAGAGACCCAGTACTTC; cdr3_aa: CASSRRSGQETQYF
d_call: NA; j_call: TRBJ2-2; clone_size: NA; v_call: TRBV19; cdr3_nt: TGTGCCAGTAGTATCTCCGGCGCCGGGGAGCTGTTTTTT; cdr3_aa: CASSISGAGELFF
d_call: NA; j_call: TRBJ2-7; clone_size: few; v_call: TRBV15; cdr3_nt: TGTGCCACCAGCCACCGGGACGGAAACTACGAGCAGTACTTC; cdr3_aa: CATSHRDGNYEQYF
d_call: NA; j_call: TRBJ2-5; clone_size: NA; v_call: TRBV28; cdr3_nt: TGTGCCAGCAGTTTACCGAGGGCTCAAGGGGAGACCCAGTACTTC; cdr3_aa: CASSLPRAQGETQYF
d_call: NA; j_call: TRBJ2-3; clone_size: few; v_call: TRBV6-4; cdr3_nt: TGTGCCAGCAGTGGCGGGACTTCCACAGATACGCAGTATTTT; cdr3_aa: CASSGGTSTDTQYF
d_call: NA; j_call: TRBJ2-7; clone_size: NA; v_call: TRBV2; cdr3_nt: TGTGCCAGCAGTGAAACGACAGCTCCCAGGGCCGAGCAGTACTTC; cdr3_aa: CASSETTAPRAEQYF
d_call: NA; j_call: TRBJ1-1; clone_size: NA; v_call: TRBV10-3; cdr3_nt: TGTGCCAGCAGGGGTAGGGACACTGAAGCTTTCTTT; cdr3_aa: CASRGRDTEAFF
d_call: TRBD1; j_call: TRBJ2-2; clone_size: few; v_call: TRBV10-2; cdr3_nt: TGCGCCAGCAGGAGGGACAGGAACACCGGGGAGCTGTTTTTT; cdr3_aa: CASRRDRNTGELFF
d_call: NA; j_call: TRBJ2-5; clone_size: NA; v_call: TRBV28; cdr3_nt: TGTGCCAGCAGTTCCGGGCTGGAGACCCAGTACTTC; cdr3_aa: CASSSGLETQYF
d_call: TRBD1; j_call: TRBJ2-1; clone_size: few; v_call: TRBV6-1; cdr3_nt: TGTGCCAGCCAAGACAGGGGGAGCCACCATGAGCAGTTCTTC; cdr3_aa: CASQDRGSHHEQFF
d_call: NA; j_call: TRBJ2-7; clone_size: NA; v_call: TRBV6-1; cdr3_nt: TGTGCCAGCAAGGAGGGGCTGGAATACGAGCAGTACTTC; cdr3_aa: CASKEGLEYEQYF
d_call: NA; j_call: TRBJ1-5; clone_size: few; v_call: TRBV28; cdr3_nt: TGTGCCAGCAGCACCGTCAGAGGAGGCAATCAGCCCCAGCATTTT; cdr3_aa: CASSTVRGGNQPQHF
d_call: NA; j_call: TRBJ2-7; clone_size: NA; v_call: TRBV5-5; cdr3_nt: TGTGCCAGCAGCTCCGGACAGTGGTTCGAGCAGTACTTC; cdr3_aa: CASSSGQWFEQYF
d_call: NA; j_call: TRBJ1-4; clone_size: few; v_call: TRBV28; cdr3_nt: TGTGCCAGCACCCTGGGGGGGCGGAGTGAAAAACTGTTTTTT; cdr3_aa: CASTLGGRSEKLFF
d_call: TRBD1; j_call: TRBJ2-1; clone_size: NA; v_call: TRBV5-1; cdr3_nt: TGCGCCAGCAGCCCAGGGGGTCATAGCTACAATGAGCAGTTCTTC; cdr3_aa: CASSPGGHSYNEQFF
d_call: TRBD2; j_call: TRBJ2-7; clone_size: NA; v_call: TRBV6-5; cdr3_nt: TGTGCCAGCAGTGCGGCCCTAGCGGGAGGGGGGGAGCAGTACTTC; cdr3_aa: CASSAALAGGGEQYF
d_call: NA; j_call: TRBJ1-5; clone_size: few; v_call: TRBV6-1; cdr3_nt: TGTGCCAGCAGGTCTGCCGGCAGCAATCAGCCCCAGCATTTT; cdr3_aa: CASRSAGSNQPQHF
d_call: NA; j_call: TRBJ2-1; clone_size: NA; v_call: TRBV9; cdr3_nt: TGTGCCAGCAGCGTCGTCGGCCAGAGCTCCTACAATGAGCAGTTCTTC; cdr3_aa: CASSVVGQSSYNEQFF
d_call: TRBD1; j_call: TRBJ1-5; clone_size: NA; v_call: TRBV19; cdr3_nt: TGTGCCAGTAGGGGACAGGCACACTATAGCAATCAGCCCCAGCATTTT; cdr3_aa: CASRGQAHYSNQPQHF
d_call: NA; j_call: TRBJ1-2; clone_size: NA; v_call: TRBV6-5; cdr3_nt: TGTGCCAGCAGTTATGGTAATGGCCAAAACTATGGCTACACCTTC; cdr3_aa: CASSYGNGQNYGYTF
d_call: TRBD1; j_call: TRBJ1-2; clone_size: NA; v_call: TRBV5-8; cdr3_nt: TGTGCCAGCAGCCCTACCCGGACAGGATACTATGGCTACACCTTC; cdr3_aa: CASSPTRTGYYGYTF
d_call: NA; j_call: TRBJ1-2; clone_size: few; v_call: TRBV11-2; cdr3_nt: TGTGCCAGCAGGTTTGGGGCCGGCGACTATGGCTACACCTTC; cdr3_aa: CASRFGAGDYGYTF